A selection of T cell receptor beta chains follows, all from one sample in a study of control samples from healthy donors and cancer patients. The data were produced by immunoSEQ multiplex PCR, yet TCRdb's version contains in-frame clones alone and is incomplete. The table includes 120,000 to 150,000 clones, 90% to 95% detected once. Sequencing used blood. The receptors derive from a man aged 40-49 years in good health. Both conserved end residues are trimmed from each CDR3. D genes are given only for firm matches.

TRBJ1-2,TRBD1,TRBV5-4,ASSSPGQAQNYGYT
TRBJ2-7,TRBD2,TRBV5-1,ASSLGAGGFEQY
TRBJ1-4,TRBD1,TRBV5-6,ASSLQGASEKLF
TRBJ1-1,TRBD1,TRBV5-1,ASRGTGLTEAF
TRBJ1-6,-,TRBV11-2,ASSPGYNSPLH
TRBJ1-1,TRBD1,TRBV6-2/TRBV6-3,ASSPRGQGGGTEAF
TRBJ1-5,-,TRBV19,ASISRTGVQPQH
TRBJ1-2,TRBD1,TRBV28,ASSLGTGVSGYT
TRBJ2-7,-,TRBV5-6,ASSLSPGSYEQY
TRBJ2-7,TRBD1,TRBV5-1,ASTDQGQGYWYEQY
TRBJ2-3,-,TRBV28,ATSGRVRSTDTQY
TRBJ2-2,-,TRBV7-2,ASSPPRTGELF
TRBJ1-6,TRBD1,TRBV13,ASSDRVASYNSPLH
TRBJ2-7,TRBD2,TRBV6-6,AGRDSNSYEQY
TRBJ2-1,-,TRBV12-3/TRBV12-4,ASSLMDNEQF
TRBJ1-1,-,TRBV6-2/TRBV6-3,ASIPGAPNTEAF
TRBJ2-3,TRBD2,TRBV11-2,ASSPAGGTADTQY
TRBJ2-5,TRBD1,TRBV6-2/TRBV6-3,ASSQDRGRETQY
TRBJ2-2,-,TRBV27,ASSRGSTAGELF
TRBJ2-7,TRBD2,TRBV7-2,ASSLVSSGAQSYEQY
TRBJ1-2,-,TRBV5-6,ASSLGQQNYGYT
TRBJ2-7,-,TRBV6-5,ASRHSRGSSYEQY
TRBJ2-1,-,TRBV7-3,ASRDASSYNEQF
TRBJ1-1,-,TRBV4-1,ASSQVLEEAF
TRBJ2-2,-,TRBV28,ATSSRISRTEVTGELF
TRBJ1-2,-,TRBV4-2,ASSQDSGENYGYT
TRBJ1-6,TRBD1,TRBV6-5,ASSYRGQDNSPLH
TRBJ2-3,TRBD1,TRBV9,ASSAQGQGGDTQY
TRBJ2-2,-,TRBV9,ASSVSLGAENTGELF
TRBJ2-5,TRBD2,TRBV12-3/TRBV12-4,ASSLVAGETQY
TRBJ1-1,-,TRBV6-5,ASSSLSGGNTEAF
TRBJ2-7,-,TRBV27,ASSSQGYEQY
TRBJ2-1,TRBD2,TRBV11-2,ASSLDPTSGRTAEQF
TRBJ2-7,TRBD1,TRBV14,ASSPHRTGTEQY
TRBJ1-3,TRBD1,TRBV9,ASSGQGGSGNTIY
TRBJ2-6,TRBD1,TRBV27,ASSRRTGLGGGANVLT
TRBJ1-1,TRBD1,TRBV5-1,ASSPGTGVEAF
TRBJ2-4,TRBD2,TRBV9,ASSVGWGGLLNIQY
TRBJ2-7,TRBD1,TRBV6-5,ASTVTGTATYEQY
TRBJ2-6,TRBD2,TRBV28,ASSWREDLLTSGANVLT
TRBJ2-7,TRBD1,TRBV7-9,ASSLTNAGTGASYEQY
TRBJ2-2,TRBD2,TRBV3-1/TRBV3-2,ASSQNPPAGGFTGELF
TRBJ2-1,TRBD1,TRBV5-1,ASSLVGQGASEQF
TRBJ1-5,-,TRBV28,ASSISGIFNQPQH
TRBJ2-1,-,TRBV24-1,ATSDSPGGVYGNEQF
TRBJ2-7,TRBD2,TRBV14,ASSPWTSGGSYEQY
TRBJ2-1,TRBD2,TRBV7-9,ASSQTGLAGGNEQF
TRBJ2-5,TRBD2,TRBV27,ASRLAGAETQY
TRBJ1-3,-,TRBV5-6,ASTQGHTIY
TRBJ2-7,-,TRBV6-2/TRBV6-3,ASSGGYSYEQY
TRBJ2-3,-,TRBV4-1,ASSQDRLRSRTDTQY
TRBJ1-2,-,TRBV5-4,ASSLVDSERDYGYT
TRBJ1-5,-,TRBV6-5,ASRKGEPLKPQH
TRBJ1-2,-,TRBV3-1/TRBV3-2,ASSQVGAGGGYT